Following are 23 T cell receptor beta chains from one sample sequenced in a study of shared T cell receptors in the human thymus. The assay was immunoSEQ multiplex PCR, and TCRdb's table has in-frame clones only and misses some. The table records 500,000 to 750,000 clones, roughly 90% of them present only once. Another study also made use of these data, one on human thymus T cells.

Material for sequencing was thymocytes. Receptors originate from a boy in the first two years of life with a congenital heart defect.

The V gene is TRBV7-9, the J gene TRBJ1-3, with D perhaps TRBD1 (5 bases). This CDR3 is built from 15 residues. The V end was cut by 3 bases, the J end by 0 bases, with 9 bases between. Germline CDR1 reads SEHNR; CDR2 reads FQNEAQ (reference sequence). CDR3 residues: CASSFSQGSGNTIYF. The CDR3 nucleotides read TGTGCCAGCAGCTTCTCCCAGGGCTCTGGAAACACCATATATTTT.

This clone was seen a few times. The V gene is TRBV5-1, the J gene TRBJ1-3; D unresolved. There are 13 residues in the CDR3. CDR1 is SGHRS and CDR2 is YFSETQ in the germline V gene. V dropped 3 bases and J dropped 0 bases, with 4 bases sitting between them. CDR3 sequence (DNA): TGCGCCAGCAGCTCTCCCTCTGGAAACACCATATATTTT. Its translation: CASSSPSGNTIYF. Full variable domain (outside the CDR3, taken from reference TRBV5-1 and TRBJ1-3): KAGVTQTPRYLIKTRGQQVTLSCSPISGHRSVSWYQQTPGQGLQFLFEYFSETQRNKGNFPGRFSGRQFSNSRSEMNVSTLELGDSALYLCASSSPSGNTIYFGEGSWLTVV.

The V and J genes are TRBV30 and TRBJ2-5, with TRBD1 matching over 7 bases. CDR3 length: 14 residues. V lost 2 bases and J lost 2; bases outside the gene matches: 5. The germline gives CDR1 GTSNPN, CDR2 SVGIG (reference sequence). Here the CDR3 DNA reads TGTGCCTGGAGTTTCCGGGACAGACAAGAGACCCAGTACTTC. This gives the protein CAWSFRDRQETQYF.

V gene TRBV2 combines with J gene TRBJ2-4; TRBD2 is a possible D gene (6 bases). Germline CDR1 reads SNHLY; CDR2 reads FYNNEI. This CDR3 contains 16 residues. V was cut by 6 bases and J by 4 bases, with 19 bases left in between. CDR3 in amino acids: CASRDLSGDGKNIQYF. CDR3 DNA sequence: TGTGCCAGCAGGGACTTATCGGGGGACGGGAAAAACATTCAGTACTTC. Together with reference TRBV2 and TRBJ2-4, the CDR3 gives the full variable domain: EPEVTQTPSHQVTQMGQEVILRCVPISNHLYFYWYRQILGQKVEFLVSFYNNEISEKSEIFDDQFSVERPDGSNFTLKIRSTKLEDSAMYFCASRDLSGDGKNIQYFGAGTRLSVL.

This rearrangement joins TRBV28 to TRBJ2-6, with 7 bases fitting TRBD2. This CDR3 has 19 residues. Germline CDR1 reads MDHEN; CDR2 reads SYDVKM. V lost 5 bases and J lost 1; bases outside the gene matches: 14. For the CDR3, the DNA is TGTGCCAGCAGTCCCAAACTAGCGTCTTGGCGGTCTGGGGCCAACGTCCTGACTTTC. Translation: CASSPKLASWRSGANVLTF.

The chain combines TRBV4-1 with TRBJ2-7; 11 positions agree with TRBD2. V was clipped by 1 base and J by 2 bases; unmatched bases: 10. The CDR3 is 18 amino acids. CDR1 is MGHRA and CDR2 is YSYEKL in the germline V gene. The CDR3 loop reads CASSQGGLAGGPPYEQYF. CDR3 nucleotides: TGCGCCAGCAGCCAAGGGGGTCTAGCGGGAGGTCCTCCCTACGAGCAGTACTTC.

This clone was counted between two and nine times. The V gene is TRBV7-8, the J gene TRBJ2-3; D is uncertain. Germline CDR1 is SGHVS and CDR2 is FQNEAQ. This CDR3 spans 18 amino acids. V lost 4 bases and J lost 0, with 20 bases in between. The CDR3 DNA is TGTGCCAGCAGCTCCTACCGGTCGCCACCACCTAGCACAGATACGCAGTATTTT. This encodes CASSSYRSPPPSTDTQYF.

V usage is TRBV5-1 and J usage is TRBJ2-1; a weak D match, TRBD1 (6 bases). Germline V gene data show CDR1 as SGHRS and CDR2 as YFSETQ. The V gene lost 0 bases and the J gene lost 8 bases, with 18 bases spanning the gap. CDR3 length: 16 residues. CDR3 coding DNA: TGCGCCAGCAGCTTGGGCGGCCGCTACCCAGGGGATGAGCAGTTCTTC. It specifies CASSLGGRYPGDEQFF.

This clone has just one count. V and J are TRBV6-5 and TRBJ1-4; 10 nucleotides align to TRBD1. V lost 6 bases and J lost 3; bases outside the gene matches: 4. Germline V gene lookup returns CDR1 MNHEY and CDR2 SVGAGI. The CDR3 contains 15 residues. CDR3 nucleotide sequence: TGTGCCAGCAGGCAAGACAGGGGGCCTAATGAAAAACTGTTTTTT. Translation gives CASRQDRGPNEKLFF.

The chain carries TRBV6-5 and TRBJ1-5, with D perhaps matching TRBD1 (5 bases). Between the trimmed V and J ends, which lost 2 bases and 4 bases, there was a span of 6 bases. Germline CDR1 reads MNHEY; CDR2 reads SVGAGI. This CDR3 has 13 residues. The CDR3 sequence is CASSYRGNQPQHF. The CDR3, as DNA: TGTGCCAGCAGTTACAGGGGAAATCAGCCCCAGCATTTT.

The chain links TRBV14 to TRBJ1-2, with 10 bases fitting TRBD1. With 4 bases clipped from V and 8 bases from J, the junction kept 4 bases outside the gene matches. The CDR3 length is 13 residues. From germline, CDR1 is SGHDN and CDR2 FVKESK. CDR3 nucleotides: TGTGCCAGCAGCCCCGGGACAGGGGAAGGCTACACCTTC. Its translation: CASSPGTGEGYTF.

There are a few counts of this clone. The J gene is TRBJ2-7, the V gene TRBV2, with D possibly TRBD2 on 5 matching bases. V lost 6 bases and J lost 9, with 12 bases in between. Germline lookup yields CDR1 SNHLY and CDR2 FYNNEI. The CDR3 extends over 11 amino acids. Written as DNA, the CDR3 is TGTGCCAGCAGCCCCGGAGGAAGGCAGTACTTC. It is translated as CASSPGGRQYF. Combining the CDR3 with reference TRBV2 and TRBJ2-7 gives the whole variable domain EPEVTQTPSHQVTQMGQEVILRCVPISNHLYFYWYRQILGQKVEFLVSFYNNEISEKSEIFDDQFSVERPDGSNFTLKIRSTKLEDSAMYFCASSPGGRQYFGPGTRLTVT.

The chain has TRBV28 and TRBJ1-2, with TRBD1 matching over 7 bases. Germline CDR1 is MDHEN and CDR2 is SYDVKM. V lost 3 bases and J lost 4; bases outside the gene matches: 5. The CDR3 length is 14 residues. CDR3 coding DNA: TGTGCCAGCAGTTTTCCCCAGGGGGGCTATGGCTACACCTTC. This translates into CASSFPQGGYGYTF.

The chain combines TRBV5-4 with TRBJ2-1; a weak D match, TRBD1 (7 bases). The V end lost 3 bases, the J end lost 4 bases, and 17 bases lay between the germline ends. CDR1 is SGHNT and CDR2 is YYREEE in the germline V gene (reference sequence). The CDR3 sequence is 16 residues long. The CDR3 DNA follows: TGTGCCAGCAGCTCCGACCTACAGGGGAGGTACAATGAGCAGTTCTTC. This sequence encodes CASSSDLQGRYNEQFF.

CDR3 sequence: CASADSSSSYEQYF. For the CDR3, the DNA is TGTGCCAGCGCCGACAGTTCTTCCTCCTACGAGCAGTACTTC. The chain has TRBV2 and TRBJ2-5, with D possibly matching TRBD1 (5 bases). The end of the DNA fits TRBJ2-7 better, so the J call may be wrong. The CDR3 is 14 residues long. The germline V gene has CDR1 SNHLY and CDR2 FYNNEI.

The chain couples TRBV7-9 to TRBJ1-5; TRBD1 matches 7 bases. V dropped 4 bases and J dropped 0; count of bases not matched to a gene: 12. Germline values: CDR1 SEHNR, CDR2 FQNEAQ (reference sequence). This CDR3 has 18 amino acids. CDR3 sequence: CASSSEKTGNNSNQPQHF. The CDR3 nucleotides read TGTGCCAGCAGCTCAGAAAAGACAGGGAATAATAGCAATCAGCCCCAGCATTTT.

The rearrangement uses TRBV6-5 and TRBJ2-5; D not resolved. Trimming cost V 6 bases and J 5 bases, with 16 bases left between them. The germline V gene encodes CDR1 MNHEY and CDR2 SVGAGI. The CDR3 spans 14 residues. CDR3 in DNA: TGTGCCAGCAGCCCACAGTTGCCTCGGGAGACCCAGTACTTC. Translation: CASSPQLPRETQYF.

The chain uses TRBV5-8 and TRBJ2-1, with 8 bases that match TRBD2. Germline CDR1 is SGHTS and CDR2 is YDEGEE. V shed 6 bases and J 5 bases; nucleotides not matched to a gene: 10. CDR3 length: 15 amino acids. The CDR3 spells CASTPQRERDNEQFF. The CDR3 nucleotides are TGTGCCAGCACCCCCCAGCGGGAGAGGGACAATGAGCAGTTCTTC.

The gene calls are TRBV28 and TRBJ1-3; D perhaps matches TRBD1 (6 bases). Germline CDR1 is MDHEN and CDR2 is SYDVKM. The CDR3 has 19 amino acids. Between the trimmed V and J ends, which lost 2 bases and 4 bases, there was a span of 24 bases. The CDR3 bases are TGTGCCAGCAGTTTACGCGCCCCCCATGACAGGTCTGGGGGAAACACCATATATTTT. Amino acids: CASSLRAPHDRSGGNTIYF.

The chain couples TRBV10-1 to TRBJ2-3; the match to TRBD2 covers 14 bases. V shed 5 bases, J shed 4 bases, and the junction held 8 bases outside the gene matches. Germline V gene lookup returns CDR1 WNHNN and CDR2 SYGVQD (reference sequence). This CDR3 spans 17 amino acids. The CDR3 DNA follows: TGCGCCAGCAGTAGAGGGACTAGCGGGAGCCTGTCAGATACGCAGTATTTT. This encodes CASSRGTSGSLSDTQYF.

V usage is TRBV6-4 and J usage is TRBJ2-7; D might be TRBD2 (6 bases). The CDR3 runs 12 residues. The germline V gene has CDR1 MRHNA and CDR2 SNTAGT. Trimming shortened V by 5 bases and J by 3 bases, and 8 bases separated the two germline ends. CDR3 residues: CASSTGDYEQYF. In nucleotides, the CDR3 is TGTGCCAGCAGTACGGGAGACTACGAGCAGTACTTC.

The DNA of the CDR3 is TGTGCCAGCAGCCCCCAGGGGCAGGGGCAGCCCCAGCATTTT. Its protein product is CASSPQGQGQPQHF. This chain links TRBV6-5 with TRBJ1-5; D perhaps matches TRBD1 (6 bases). The V gene's germline CDR1 is MNHEY and CDR2 SVGAGI. The CDR3 sequence is 14 residues long. Trimming removed 6 bases at V and 7 bases at J, with 16 bases between.

The sample holds one count of this clone. The chain employs TRBV10-3 and TRBJ2-1; 15 nucleotides line up with TRBD2. CDR1 ENHRY and CDR2 SYGVKD come from the germline V gene. V gave up 6 bases and J gave up 5 bases; unmatched junction bases: 8. The CDR3 sequence is 17 residues long. CDR3 sequence (DNA): TGTGCCATCAGGGGATGGACTAGCGGGAGGGCCCACAATGAGCAGTTCTTC. As protein: CAIRGWTSGRAHNEQFF.